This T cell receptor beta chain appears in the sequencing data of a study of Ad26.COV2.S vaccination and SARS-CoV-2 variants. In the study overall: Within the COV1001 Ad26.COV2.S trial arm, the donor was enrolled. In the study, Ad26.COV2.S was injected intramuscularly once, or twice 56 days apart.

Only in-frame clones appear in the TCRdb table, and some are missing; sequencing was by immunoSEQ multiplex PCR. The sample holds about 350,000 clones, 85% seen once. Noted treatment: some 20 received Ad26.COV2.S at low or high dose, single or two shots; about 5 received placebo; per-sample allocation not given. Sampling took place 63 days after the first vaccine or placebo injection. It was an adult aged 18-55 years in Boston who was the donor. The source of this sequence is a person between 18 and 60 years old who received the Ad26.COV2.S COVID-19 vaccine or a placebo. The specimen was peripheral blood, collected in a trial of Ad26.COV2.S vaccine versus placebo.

CDR3 DNA: TGTGCCAGCACGACTAGCCCTCGCAATGAGCAGTTCTTC. Its translation: CASTTSPRNEQFF. The chain links TRBV7-2 to TRBJ2-1; 7 bases fit TRBD2. Germline V CDR1 and CDR2: SGHTA, FQGNSA. The CDR3 totals 13 residues. Germline trimming cut 7 bases from V and 6 bases from J; bases unmatched to any gene: 6.